This TCR beta chain was identified during a study of T cells after yellow fever vaccination. 5'RACE template switching produced TCR cDNA carrying a universal primer site and UMIs. TCRdb re-called the 5' RACE reads with MiXCR, one entry per CDR3 protein. The sample yields hundreds of thousands of distinct CDR3 sequences, about 14% seen once. This clonotype was found a few times. The CDR3 loop spans 15 amino acids. V was cut by 6 bases and J by 1 base, with 15 bases left in between. The sample consisted of PBMCs, taken on the day of the yellow fever booster vaccination. The chain uses TRBV12-3 or TRBV12-4 and TRBJ1-2; perhaps TRBD1 as D (5 bases). This clonotype was sampled from a man aged 30-40 years who received the YFV17D yellow fever vaccine. CDR3 region: CASSPVGRDNYGYTF. CDR3 DNA sequence: TGTGCCAGCAGCCCCGTCGGCAGGGATAACTATGGCTACACCTTC.